This T cell receptor (beta chain) was profiled in a study of T cells in narcolepsy. Study summary: Enrolled donors included narcolepsy type 1 or type 2 patients and healthy controls.

Whole-study findings and limits: Comparing one patient's CSF and blood CD4+ clonotypes highlighted HCRT- and TRIB2-specific autoreactive clonotypes. Reportedly, autoreactive clonotypes were serially detected in patients' blood but not controls'.

A single count supports this clone. Its target is unknown. The table came from immunoSEQ multiplex PCR; TCRdb's copy has only in-frame clones and leaves some out. Here the sample spans around 31,000 clones, over 80% being singletons. J was trimmed by 4 bases and V by 5 bases; bases with no gene match: 8. Germline V CDR1 and CDR2: LNHDA, SQIVND (reference sequence). CDR3 length: 15 residues. This TCR came from a human donor with narcolepsy. The source material was CD45RA- memory CD4+ T cells from PBMCs. The rearrangement uses TRBV19 and TRBJ1-2, with TRBD1 matching over 9 bases. In nucleotides, the CDR3 is TGTGCCAGTAGTGGACCGGGACAGGGACTCTATGGCTACACCTTC. It translates to CASSGPGQGLYGYTF.